A single T cell receptor (beta chain) is shown here with its context. In germline, CDR1 is ENHRY, CDR2 SYGVKD. After removal of 6 bases from V and 5 bases from J, the junction contained 8 bases not matched to a gene. CDR3 length: 16 residues. This record comes from a study of blood T cell repertoires in COVID-19. The overall study: Samples taken during acute and convalescent COVID-19 were collected in the United States, Italy and Spain.

In the original analysis: Amplification with reference gene primers provided the estimates of nucleated cell counts. Method: immunoSEQ multiplex PCR; TCRdb's copy keeps in-frame clones and lacks some. D and trimming come from the DNA, and the V and J calls and clone size come from that table. This table has some 99,000 clones, over 70% appearing once. This clonotype was obtained from a man aged 70-80 years with acute or convalescent COVID-19. The specimen was peripheral blood. The gene calls are TRBV10-3 and TRBJ2-2, with TRBD2 matching over 11 bases. The chain's CDR3 is CAISPQTSGRTGELFF. The CDR3, as DNA: TGTGCCATCAGCCCCCAAACTAGCGGGAGAACCGGGGAGCTGTTTTTT.